These 10 T cell receptor beta chains came from one sample sequenced in a study of blood T cell repertoires in COVID-19. Only in-frame clones appear in the TCRdb table, and some are missing; sequencing was by immunoSEQ multiplex PCR. The sample contains about 69,000 clones, around 84% of which appear only once. The sequencing sample was made of peripheral blood. These receptors were collected from a woman of 80 years or more with acute or convalescent COVID-19.

CDR3: CASSLAAGPVDEQFF. The CDR3 nucleotides read TGTGCCAGCAGCTTAGCGGCGGGGCCGGTAGATGAGCAGTTCTTC. The V gene is TRBV7-8, the J gene TRBJ2-1; the D gene is possibly TRBD2 (6 bases). This CDR3 has 15 amino acids. The V and J ends lost 0 bases and 8 bases respectively, with 14 bases between them. The germline CDR1 and CDR2 sequences are SGHVS and FQNEAQ.

V usage is TRBV7-3 and J usage is TRBJ2-1, with D possibly being TRBD1 (5 bases). Deletions cut 1 base from V and 2 bases from J, with 9 bases between. The germline V gene has CDR1 SGHTA and CDR2 FQGTGA. This CDR3 has 15 amino acids. CDR3 bases: TGTGCCAGCAGCTTAAACTCAGGGACCTACAATGAGCAGTTCTTC. Its translation is CASSLNSGTYNEQFF.

The chain uses TRBV27 and TRBJ1-5, with 12 bases identical to TRBD1. Looked up from germline, CDR1 is MNHEY and CDR2 is SMNVEV (reference sequence). The V gene end was trimmed by 7 bases and the J gene end by 6 bases; junction bases not matched to a gene: 13. CDR3 length equals 17 residues. The CDR3 is CASTSERDRGPGQPQHF. In DNA, the CDR3 is TGTGCCAGCACATCTGAGCGGGACAGGGGGCCGGGTCAGCCCCAGCATTTT.

The chain recombines TRBV9 with TRBJ2-3; D possibly corresponds to TRBD2 (6 bases). Trimming pared 3 bases from V and 7 bases from J, leaving 9 bases between. The V gene's germline CDR1 is SGDLS and CDR2 YYNGEE. The CDR3 extends over 12 amino acids. CDR3 nucleotides: TGTGCCAGCAGCGCGGGACTCCATACGCAGTATTTT. It translates to CASSAGLHTQYF.

The chain has TRBV7-9 and TRBJ2-7; D gene ambiguous. CDR3 length: 14 amino acids. V was trimmed by 1 base and J by 2 bases, leaving 9 bases between them. Germline V gene data show CDR1 as SEHNR and CDR2 as FQNEAQ (reference sequence). The CDR3 DNA reads TGTGCCAGCAGCTTAGAAGCACCACCCTACGAGCAGTACTTC. It is translated as CASSLEAPPYEQYF.

The chain is built from TRBV19 and TRBJ2-7; D perhaps matches TRBD2 (7 bases). V was clipped by 1 base and J by 6 bases, with 13 bases between them. The CDR3 runs 14 residues. Germline CDR1 reads LNHDA; CDR2 reads SQIVND (reference sequence). The CDR3 here is CASSIAGGGIEQYF. CDR3 nucleotide sequence: TGTGCCAGTAGTATAGCGGGGGGCGGAATCGAGCAGTACTTC.

The genes are TRBV6-5 and TRBJ1-2; TRBD1 matches at 9 bases. J was trimmed by 2 bases and V by 6 bases; bases with no gene match: 4. CDR3 length: 14 residues. Germline values: CDR1 MNHEY, CDR2 SVGAGI. This chain's CDR3 is CASSDRGYNYGYTF. CDR3 nucleotide sequence: TGTGCCAGCAGCGACAGGGGGTACAACTATGGCTACACCTTC.

This chain links TRBV7-8 with TRBJ1-2; 12 bases line up with TRBD1. CDR1 SGHVS and CDR2 FQNEAQ come from the germline V gene. The CDR3 spans 14 residues. The trim removed 5 bases at V and 8 bases at J, leaving 6 bases unmatched. The chain's CDR3 is CASSAGTGGYGYTF. As DNA, the CDR3 is TGTGCCAGCAGCGCAGGGACAGGGGGCTACGGCTACACCTTC.

The chain couples TRBV29-1 to TRBJ1-1; TRBD1 is a possible D gene (6 bases). The CDR3 runs to 14 residues. Germline V gene data show CDR1 as SQVTM and CDR2 as ANQGSEA. The CDR3 coding sequence is TGCACCTCACATGCGGGGGGCGCGGATACTGAAGCTTTCTTT. It yields the protein CTSHAGGADTEAFF.

The chain carries TRBV5-1 and TRBJ2-1, with 7 bases aligning to TRBD2. CDR1 and CDR2 from the germline V gene are SGHRS and YFSETQ. The J segment lost 8 bases and the V segment lost 4 bases, leaving 18 bases of the junction unmatched. This CDR3 has 17 residues. The CDR3 DNA follows: TGCGCCAGCAGCCAAGATCATCGGAGCGGGACTTCGGATGAGCAGTTCTTC. Amino acid sequence: CASSQDHRSGTSDEQFF. Using reference TRBV5-1 and TRBJ2-1 for the parts outside the CDR3, the full variable domain is KAGVTQTPRYLIKTRGQQVTLSCSPISGHRSVSWYQQTPGQGLQFLFEYFSETQRNKGNFPGRFSGRQFSNSRSEMNVSTLELGDSALYLCASSQDHRSGTSDEQFFGPGTRLTVL.